Presented here are 8 T cell receptor beta chains from one specimen sequenced in a study of memory CD4+ T cells and cytomegalovirus serostatus. Libraries were prepared by immunoSEQ multiplex PCR; TCRdb keeps only in-frame clonotypes and omits some of them. The table includes approximately 53,000 clones, around four fifths detected once. Single viable CD3+CD4+CD8-CD45RO+ cells were sorted as the memory CD4+ T cells. What was sequenced was memory CD4+ T cells from blood. These receptor sequences come from an adult in good health and CMV-seronegative.

The chain joins TRBV19 to TRBJ1-1; D possibly corresponds to TRBD1 (6 bases). Germline V CDR1 and CDR2: LNHDA, SQIVND (reference sequence). The V and J ends lost 2 bases and 0 bases respectively, with 13 bases between them. The CDR3 contains 16 residues. The CDR3 reads CASSIPGQIMNTEAFF. CDR3 DNA: TGTGCCAGTAGTATACCCGGACAGATCATGAACACTGAAGCTTTCTTT.

About this clone itself: The junction does not match germline at one end; this may be a read error. The chain couples TRBV7-7 to TRBJ2-3, with D unclear. The CDR3 length is 13 residues. Germline V gives CDR1 SSHAT, CDR2 FNYEAQ (reference sequence). CDR3 residues: CASSLDRTDTQYF. Here the CDR3 DNA reads TGTGCTAGCAGCTTAGATCGCACAGATACGCAGTATTTT.

The genes are TRBV6-5 and TRBJ2-7; no definite D call. The V gene lost 7 bases and the J gene lost 4 bases, with 14 bases spanning the gap. Germline CDR1 is MNHEY and CDR2 is SVGAGI. The CDR3 is 13 amino acids. Written as DNA, the CDR3 is TGTGCCAGCACCTCAGACATGAGTTACGAGCAGTACTTC. Translated: CASTSDMSYEQYF.

The CDR3 is CASTLRLAGAEQFF. CDR3 in DNA: TGTGCCAGCACCTTAAGACTAGCGGGAGCTGAGCAGTTCTTC. The rearrangement links TRBV6-1 to TRBJ2-1; 12 positions agree with TRBD2. This CDR3 has 14 residues. Germline V lookup: CDR1 MNHNS, CDR2 SASEGT. After removal of 7 bases from V and 9 bases from J, the junction contained 7 bases not matched to a gene.

The chain joins TRBV7-8 to TRBJ1-2; no firm D call. This CDR3 has 14 residues. The V and J ends lost 1 base and 2 bases respectively, with 8 bases between them. Germline CDR1 and CDR2: SGHVS and FQNEAQ. The chain's CDR3 is CASSLDDLNYGYTF. In DNA form, the CDR3 reads TGTGCCAGCAGCTTAGACGACCTAAACTATGGCTACACCTTC.

This clone appeared a single time. J is TRBJ2-4 and V is TRBV19; 10 nucleotides line up with TRBD1. V gave up 5 bases and J gave up 8 bases; unmatched junction bases: 12. CDR1 and CDR2 (germline): LNHDA, SQIVND (reference sequence). The CDR3 is 16 amino acids. Here the CDR3 reads CASSVTGGAGGDIQYF. Written as DNA, the CDR3 is TGTGCCAGTAGTGTGACAGGGGGCGCGGGGGGAGACATTCAGTACTTC.

The J gene is TRBJ2-2, the V gene TRBV30, with D tentatively TRBD1 (5 bases). The CDR3 spans 16 residues. Trimming removed 0 bases at V and 4 bases at J, with 15 bases between. Germline V gene lookup returns CDR1 GTSNPN and CDR2 SVGIG (reference sequence). The CDR3 region has the DNA TGTGCCTGGAGTGTACACGGGCAGGGTGGCACCGGGGAGCTGTTTTTT. Residues: CAWSVHGQGGTGELFF.

The gene calls are TRBV5-4 and TRBJ1-1; D remains unclear. Germline V CDR1 and CDR2: SGHNT, YYREEE (reference sequence). The V and J ends lost 0 bases and 1 base respectively, with 4 bases between them. There are 13 residues in the CDR3. The CDR3 region has the DNA TGTGCCAGCAGCTTGGGAGCGAACACTGAAGCTTTCTTT. As protein: CASSLGANTEAFF. Variable domain in full (rest from reference TRBV5-4 and TRBJ1-1): ETGVTQSPTHLIKTRGQQVTLRCSSQSGHNTVSWYQQALGQGPQFIFQYYREEENGRGNFPPRFSGLQFPNYSSELNVNALELDDSALYLCASSLGANTEAFFGQGTRLTVV.